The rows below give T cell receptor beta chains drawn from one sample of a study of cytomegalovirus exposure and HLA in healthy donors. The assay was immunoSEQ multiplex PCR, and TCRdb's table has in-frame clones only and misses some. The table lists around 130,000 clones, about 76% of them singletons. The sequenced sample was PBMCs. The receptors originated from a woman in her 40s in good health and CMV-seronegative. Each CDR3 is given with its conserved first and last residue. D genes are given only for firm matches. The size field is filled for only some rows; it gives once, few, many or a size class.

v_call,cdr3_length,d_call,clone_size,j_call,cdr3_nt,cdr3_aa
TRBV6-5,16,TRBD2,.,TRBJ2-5,TGTGCCAGCAGTTACTCCCGACTAGCTTCCCAAGAGACCCAGTACTTC,CASSYSRLASQETQYF
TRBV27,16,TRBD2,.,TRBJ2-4,TGTGCCAGCAGTTCACCTAGCGGGAGAGCCAAAAACATTCAGTACTTC,CASSSPSGRAKNIQYF
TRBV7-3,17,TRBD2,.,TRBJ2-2,TGTGCCAGCAGCTTAAACGTGGATAGCGGGAGTTCCGGGGAGCTGTTTTTT,CASSLNVDSGSSGELFF
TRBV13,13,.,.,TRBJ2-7,TGTGCCAGCAGTTCTGGGCTTGACTACGAGCAGTACTTC,CASSSGLDYEQYF
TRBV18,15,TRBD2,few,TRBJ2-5,TGTGCCAGCTCACCACCGGGACTAGCGGGGGAGACCCAGTACTTC,CASSPPGLAGETQYF
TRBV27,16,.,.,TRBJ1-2,TGTGCCAGCAGTCGGGATCGGGGAGGGGGGAACTATGGCTACACCTTC,CASSRDRGGGNYGYTF
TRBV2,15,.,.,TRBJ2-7,TGTGCCAGCAGTGAATCCAGGGCCAGCTCCTACGAGCAGTACTTC,CASSESRASSYEQYF
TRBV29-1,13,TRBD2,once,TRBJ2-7,TGCAGCGTGGAAGGACGGGGAGGGAGGGAGCAGTACTTC,CSVEGRGGREQYF
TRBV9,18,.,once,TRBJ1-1,TGTGCCAGCAGCGTAACCCCCGGAGGGGAAGGGCCGAACACTGAAGCTTTCTTT,CASSVTPGGEGPNTEAFF
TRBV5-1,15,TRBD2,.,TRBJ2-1,TGCGCCAGCAGCTTGAAAACTAGCGGGAGTGGGGAGCAGTTCTTC,CASSLKTSGSGEQFF
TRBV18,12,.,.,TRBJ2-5,TGTGCCAGCTCACCTCGTTCGGAGACCCAGTACTTC,CASSPRSETQYF
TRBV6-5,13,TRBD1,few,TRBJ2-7,TGTGCCAGCAGTTCGGACAGGGCCCACGAGCAGTACTTC,CASSSDRAHEQYF
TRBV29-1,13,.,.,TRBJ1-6,TGCAGCGTTGCCAGCTCCTATAATTCACCCCTCCACTTT,CSVASSYNSPLHF
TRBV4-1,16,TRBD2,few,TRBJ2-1,TGTGCCAGCAGCCAAGATCCTAGCGGGGGGGCTAGTGAGCAGTTCTTC,CASSQDPSGGASEQFF
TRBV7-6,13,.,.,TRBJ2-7,TGTGCCAGCAGCTTAGGACGGGACTACGAGCAGTACTTC,CASSLGRDYEQYF
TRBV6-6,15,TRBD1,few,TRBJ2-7,TGTGCCAGCAGCAAGGCCGGGGACAGAACCTACGAGCAGTACTTC,CASSKAGDRTYEQYF
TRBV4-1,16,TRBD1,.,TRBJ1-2,TGCGCCAGCAGCCAACACGGGACAGAGAATCCCTATGGCTACACCTTC,CASSQHGTENPYGYTF
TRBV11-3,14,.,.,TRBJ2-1,TGTGCCAGCAGCTTGGGGCGGGGTAGGAATGAGCAGTTCTTC,CASSLGRGRNEQFF
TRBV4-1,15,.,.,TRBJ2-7,TGCGCCAGCAGCCAGGGAGACTCCTTTGCCTACGAGCAGTACTTC,CASSQGDSFAYEQYF
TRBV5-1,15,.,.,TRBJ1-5,TGCGCCAGCAGCACCCTTGGGGACAACGGATCGCCCCAGCATTTT,CASSTLGDNGSPQHF
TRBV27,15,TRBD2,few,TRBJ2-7,TGTGCCAGCAGTTACACTAGCGGGAGCTCCTACGAGCAGTACTTC,CASSYTSGSSYEQYF
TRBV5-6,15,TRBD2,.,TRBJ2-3,TGTGCCAGCAGCTTCCTAGCGGGGAGCACAGATACGCAGTATTTT,CASSFLAGSTDTQYF
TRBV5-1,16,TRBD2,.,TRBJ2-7,TGCGCCAGCAGCTTAACCGGGACTAGCGGGAGGTACGAGCAGTACTTC,CASSLTGTSGRYEQYF
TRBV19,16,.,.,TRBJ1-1,TGTGCCAGTAGTATAGGGTCGACAGTGCCGGGGGCTGAAGCTTTCTTT,CASSIGSTVPGAEAFF
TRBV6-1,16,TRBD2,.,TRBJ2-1,TGTGCCAGCAGTGACGCGTTTGGGCTCGGGAGGAATGAGCAGTTCTTC,CASSDAFGLGRNEQFF